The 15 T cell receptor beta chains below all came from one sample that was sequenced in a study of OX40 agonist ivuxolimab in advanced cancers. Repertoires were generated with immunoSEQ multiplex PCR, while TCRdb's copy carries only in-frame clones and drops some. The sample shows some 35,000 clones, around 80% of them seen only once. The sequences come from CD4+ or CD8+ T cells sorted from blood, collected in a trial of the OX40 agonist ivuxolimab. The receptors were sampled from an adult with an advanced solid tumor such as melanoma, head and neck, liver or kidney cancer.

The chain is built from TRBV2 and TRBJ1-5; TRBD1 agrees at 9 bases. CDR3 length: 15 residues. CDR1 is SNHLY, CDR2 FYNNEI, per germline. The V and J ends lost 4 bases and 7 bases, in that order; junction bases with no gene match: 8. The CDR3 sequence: CASSAGTGPRQPQHF. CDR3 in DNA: TGTGCCAGCAGTGCCGGGACAGGGCCGCGGCAGCCCCAGCATTTT.

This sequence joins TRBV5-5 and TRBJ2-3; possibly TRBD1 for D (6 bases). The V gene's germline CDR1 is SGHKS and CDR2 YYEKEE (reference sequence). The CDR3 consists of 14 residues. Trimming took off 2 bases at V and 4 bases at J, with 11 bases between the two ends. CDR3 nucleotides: TGTGCCAGCAGCTTCACAGGGCTCGCAGATACGCAGTATTTT. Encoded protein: CASSFTGLADTQYF. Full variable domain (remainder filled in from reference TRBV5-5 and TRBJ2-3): DAGVTQSPTHLIKTRGQQVTLRCSPISGHKSVSWYQQVLGQGPQFIFQYYEKEERGRGNFPDRFSARQFPNYSSELNVNALLLGDSALYLCASSFTGLADTQYFGPGTRLTVL.

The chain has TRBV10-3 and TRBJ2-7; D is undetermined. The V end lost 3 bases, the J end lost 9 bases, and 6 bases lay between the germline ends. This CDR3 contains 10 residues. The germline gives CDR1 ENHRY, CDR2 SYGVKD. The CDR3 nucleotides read TGTGCCATCAGTGATGGGCGGCAGTACTTC. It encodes CAISDGRQYF.

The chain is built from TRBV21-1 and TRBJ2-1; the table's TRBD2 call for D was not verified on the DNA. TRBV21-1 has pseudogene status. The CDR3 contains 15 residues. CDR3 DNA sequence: TGTGCCAGCAGCAAAGCTAGCGGGGGGAATAATGAGCAGTTCTTC. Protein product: CASSKASGGNNEQFF.

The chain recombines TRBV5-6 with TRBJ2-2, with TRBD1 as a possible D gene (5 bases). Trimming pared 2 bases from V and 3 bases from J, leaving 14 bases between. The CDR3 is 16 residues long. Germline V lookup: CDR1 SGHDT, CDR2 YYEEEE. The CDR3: CASSFLRGSDTGELFF. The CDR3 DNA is TGTGCCAGCAGCTTCCTTAGGGGCTCAGACACCGGGGAGCTGTTTTTT.

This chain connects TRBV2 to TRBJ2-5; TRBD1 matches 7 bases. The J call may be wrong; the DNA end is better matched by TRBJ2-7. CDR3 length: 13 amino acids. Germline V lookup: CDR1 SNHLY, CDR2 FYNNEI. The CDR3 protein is CASIKDREYEQYF. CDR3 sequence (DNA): TGTGCCAGCATTAAAGACAGGGAGTACGAGCAGTACTTC.

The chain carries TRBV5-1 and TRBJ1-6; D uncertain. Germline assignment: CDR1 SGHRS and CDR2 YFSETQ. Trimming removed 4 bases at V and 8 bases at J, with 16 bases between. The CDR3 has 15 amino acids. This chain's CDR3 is CASSQSLAGDSPLHF. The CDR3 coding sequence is TGCGCCAGCAGCCAATCGTTGGCTGGGGATTCACCCCTCCACTTT.

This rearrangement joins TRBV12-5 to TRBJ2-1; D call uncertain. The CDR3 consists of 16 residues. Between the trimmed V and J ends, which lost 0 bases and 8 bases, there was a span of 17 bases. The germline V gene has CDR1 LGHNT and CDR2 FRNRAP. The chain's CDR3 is CASGLVRLDRFDEQFF. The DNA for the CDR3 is TGTGCTAGTGGTTTGGTACGTCTCGATAGGTTCGATGAGCAGTTCTTC.

The chain's CDR3 is CASSPGLAGVNNEQFF. CDR3 nucleotide sequence: TGTGCCAGCAGCCCCGGACTAGCGGGGGTTAACAATGAGCAGTTCTTC. V usage is TRBV7-9 and J usage is TRBJ2-1; 13 bases match TRBD2. The V segment lost 5 bases and the J segment 5 bases; nucleotides outside the gene matches: 6. The CDR3 length is 16 residues. Germline lookup yields CDR1 SEHNR and CDR2 FQNEAQ (reference sequence). Based on the CDR3 plus reference TRBV7-9 and TRBJ2-1, the full variable domain is DTGVSQNPRHKITKRGQNVTFRCDPISEHNRLYWYRQTLGQGPEFLTYFQNEAQLEKSRLLSDRFSAERPKGSFSTLEIQRTEQGDSAMYLCASSPGLAGVNNEQFFGPGTRLTVL.

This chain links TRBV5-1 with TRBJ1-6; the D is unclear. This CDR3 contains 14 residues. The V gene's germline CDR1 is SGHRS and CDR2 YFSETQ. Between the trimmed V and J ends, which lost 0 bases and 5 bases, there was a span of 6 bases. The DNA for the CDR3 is TGCGCCAGCAGCTTGGTAGCCAATAATTCACCCCTCCACTTT. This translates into CASSLVANNSPLHF.

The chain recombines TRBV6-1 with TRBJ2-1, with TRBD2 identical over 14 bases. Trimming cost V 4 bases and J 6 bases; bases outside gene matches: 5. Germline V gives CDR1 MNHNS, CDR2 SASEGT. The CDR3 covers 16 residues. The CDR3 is CASSGLAGGRSNEQFF. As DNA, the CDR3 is TGTGCCAGCAGTGGACTAGCGGGGGGGCGGTCCAATGAGCAGTTCTTC.

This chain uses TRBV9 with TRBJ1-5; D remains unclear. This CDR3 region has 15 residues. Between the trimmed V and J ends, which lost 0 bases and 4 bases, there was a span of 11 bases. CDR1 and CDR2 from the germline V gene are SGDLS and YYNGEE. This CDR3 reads CASSVAVGVNQPQHF. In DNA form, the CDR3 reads TGTGCCAGCAGCGTAGCGGTCGGAGTAAATCAGCCCCAGCATTTT.

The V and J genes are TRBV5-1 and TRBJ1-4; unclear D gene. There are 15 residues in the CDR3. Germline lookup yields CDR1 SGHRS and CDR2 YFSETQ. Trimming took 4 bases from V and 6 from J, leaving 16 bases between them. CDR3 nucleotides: TGCGCCAGCAGCAGACCCGAGACAAGGGATGAAAAACTGTTTTTT. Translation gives CASSRPETRDEKLFF.

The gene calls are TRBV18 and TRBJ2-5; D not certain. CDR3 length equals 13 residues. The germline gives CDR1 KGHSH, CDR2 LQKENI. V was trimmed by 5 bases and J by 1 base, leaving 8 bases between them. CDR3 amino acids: CASSNGVQETQYF. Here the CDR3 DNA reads TGTGCCAGCTCAAATGGGGTCCAAGAGACCCAGTACTTC. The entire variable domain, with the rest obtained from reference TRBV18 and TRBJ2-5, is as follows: NAGVMQNPRHLVRRRGQEARLRCSPMKGHSHVYWYRQLPEEGLKFMVYLQKENIIDESGMPKERFSAEFPKEGPSILRIQQVVRGDSAAYFCASSNGVQETQYFGPGTRLLVL.

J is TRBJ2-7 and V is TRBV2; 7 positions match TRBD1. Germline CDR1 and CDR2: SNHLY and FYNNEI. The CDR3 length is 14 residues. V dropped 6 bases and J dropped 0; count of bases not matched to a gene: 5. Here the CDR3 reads CASRTGHSSYEQYF. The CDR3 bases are TGTGCCAGCAGGACAGGGCACAGCTCCTACGAGCAGTACTTC. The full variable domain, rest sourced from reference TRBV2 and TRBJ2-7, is EPEVTQTPSHQVTQMGQEVILRCVPISNHLYFYWYRQILGQKVEFLVSFYNNEISEKSEIFDDQFSVERPDGSNFTLKIRSTKLEDSAMYFCASRTGHSSYEQYFGPGTRLTVT.